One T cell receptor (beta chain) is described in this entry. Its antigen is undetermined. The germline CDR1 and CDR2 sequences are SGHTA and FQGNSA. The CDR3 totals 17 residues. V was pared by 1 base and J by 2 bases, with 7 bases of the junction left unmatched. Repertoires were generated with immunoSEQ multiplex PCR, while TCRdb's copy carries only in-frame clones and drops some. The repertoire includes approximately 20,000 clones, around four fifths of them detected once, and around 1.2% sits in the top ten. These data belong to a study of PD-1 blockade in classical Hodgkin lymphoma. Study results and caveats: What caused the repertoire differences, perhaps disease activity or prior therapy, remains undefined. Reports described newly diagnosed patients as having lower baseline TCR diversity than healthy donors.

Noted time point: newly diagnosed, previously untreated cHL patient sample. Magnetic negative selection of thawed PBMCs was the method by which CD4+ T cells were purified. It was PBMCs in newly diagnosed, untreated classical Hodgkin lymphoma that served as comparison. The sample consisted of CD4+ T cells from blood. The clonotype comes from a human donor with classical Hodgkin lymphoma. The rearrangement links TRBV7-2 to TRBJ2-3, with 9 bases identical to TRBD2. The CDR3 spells CASSLVGSGRNTDTQYF. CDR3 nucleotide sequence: TGTGCCAGCAGCTTAGTTGGGAGCGGGAGGAACACAGATACGCAGTATTTT.